This TCR beta chain was sequenced during a study of shared clonotypes between healthy human individuals. Selected positively for CCR7 and CD45RO-negative, naive CD8 cells excluded terminally differentiated effector memory CD45RA+ cells. Nashville, Tennessee was home to all donors, who were Caucasian adults. Sequencing used immunoSEQ multiplex PCR; TCRdb keeps in-frame clones, though not all of them. The data show around 2,000,000 clones, just under 95% seen once. Findings and caveats of the study: Naive subsets typically showed greater estimated richness than memory subsets. Donor scarcity curtailed the genetic and exposure-history diversity represented herein.

A remark on this clone: Its matching antigen is unknown. The identical CDR3 is also encoded by other nucleotide sequences in the sample.

This TCR was recovered from a man aged 18 to 29 in good health. Sequencing used naive CD8+ T cells sorted from blood.

CDR3 sequence: CASSLDGGSYNEQFF. The CDR3 coding sequence is TGTGCCAGCAGTTTAGACGGGGGGTCCTACAATGAGCAGTTCTTC. The V gene is TRBV27, the J gene TRBJ2-1, with 7 positions matching TRBD2. The CDR3 is made up of 15 amino acids. The germline V gene has CDR1 MNHEY and CDR2 SMNVEV (reference sequence). With V trimmed by 2 bases and J by 1 base, 2 bases remained unmatched.